This T cell receptor (beta chain) came from a study of cytomegalovirus exposure and HLA in healthy donors. These donors, healthy bone marrow donors, were studied. Primers: 60 Vbeta forward and 13 Jbeta reverse. Measured with immunoSEQ multiplex PCR; TCRdb has only the in-frame clones, and not every one. The table has under 250,000 clones, approximately 82% seen once; the top ten hold around 8%. The germline gives CDR1 LGHNT, CDR2 FRNRAP. The CDR3 covers 15 residues. V dropped 1 base and J dropped 6; count of bases not matched to a gene: 8. Material for sequencing was PBMCs. V is TRBV12-5 and J is TRBJ1-2; 7 bases align to TRBD1. The clonotype originates from a woman aged 55-70 years in good health and CMV-seropositive. CDR3 nucleotides: TGTGCTAGTGGTTTGGGACAGGGAGAACTGGATGGCTACACCTTC. Protein sequence: CASGLGQGELDGYTF.